Listed below are T cell receptor beta chains from one sample, sequenced in a study of response to subunit inactivated influenza vaccine. Each CDR3 protein gets one entry after TCRdb re-called the RT-PCR reads with MiXCR. The table includes 700,000 to 900,000 distinct CDR3 sequences, approximately 22% detected once. Specimen: PBMCs from blood, collected approximately 5 days after vaccination. These receptors originate from a man in his fifties or sixties who received an inactivated influenza vaccine. The CDR3 runs from the conserved cysteine through the conserved F or W. The D gene is left open where the match is weak. Some rows have no size entry. The others give once, few or many, or a class for an expanded clone.

clone size	V gene	D gene	J gene	CDR3 DNA	CDR3 protein
-	TRBV6-1	TRBD1	TRBJ2-4	TGTGCCAGCAGTGCCGGGACAGTAAACTTAAACATTCAGTACTTC	CASSAGTVNLNIQYF
few	TRBV7-2	-	TRBJ1-6	TGTGCCAGCAGCTTAGTGGGGGCACGGGGTTCACCCCTCCACTTT	CASSLVGARGSPLHF
-	TRBV20-1	-	TRBJ1-1	TGCAGTGCTAGAGAGGGGCTCTGGGCTTTCTTT	CSAREGLWAFF
-	TRBV6-2/TRBV6-3	-	TRBJ1-1	TGTGCCAGCAGTACGACGGTGTTAAGGGGCCCGGGGATCACTGAAGCTTTCTTT	CASSTTVLRGPGITEAFF
few	TRBV12-3/TRBV12-4	TRBD2	TRBJ2-1	TGTGCCAGCAGTTTCACGGGAGGTGGGAATGAGCAGTTCTTC	CASSFTGGGNEQFF
-	TRBV7-7	-	TRBJ2-3	TGTGCTAGCAGTCCCGGAAGGACTATCACAGATACGCAGTATTTT	CASSPGRTITDTQYF
-	TRBV7-2	-	TRBJ1-1	TGTGCCAGCAGCTTATACGCGGGGTTTGACACTGAAGCTTTCTTT	CASSLYAGFDTEAFF
few	TRBV27	-	TRBJ2-2	TGTGCCAGCAGTTTATCGGTTGCAGGGTCTGGCGGGGAGCTGTTTTTT	CASSLSVAGSGGELFF
few	TRBV20-1	-	TRBJ2-5	TGCAGTGCTAGAGGCCCGACAGAGAGGGAGACCCAGTACTTC	CSARGPTERETQYF
-	TRBV5-1	TRBD1	TRBJ1-2	TGCGCCAGCAGCTTGGGGGGACAGATCTATGGCTACACCTTC	CASSLGGQIYGYTF
-	TRBV28	-	TRBJ1-4	TGTGCCAGCAGTTTCCTACGACAGGTTAATGAAAAACTGTTTTTT	CASSFLRQVNEKLFF
few	TRBV28	TRBD2	TRBJ2-1	TGTGCCAGCAGTTCCGTAGCGGGAGTTGACTACAATGAGCAGTTCTTC	CASSSVAGVDYNEQFF
few	TRBV29-1	-	TRBJ2-3	TGCAGCGTTGGAGAGGGTTGGACAGATACGCAGTATTTT	CSVGEGWTDTQYF
-	TRBV4-1	TRBD1	TRBJ2-4	TGCGCCAGCAGCCAAGTTTTCAGGGGGCAAACCAAAAACATTCAGTACTTC	CASSQVFRGQTKNIQYF
few	TRBV29-1	TRBD2	TRBJ2-3	TGCAGCGTTGAAGGGGGGGACTACACAGATACGCAGTATTTT	CSVEGGDYTDTQYF
-	TRBV7-9	-	TRBJ2-1	TGTGCCAGCAGCTTAACCGGGGGATCGAATGAGCAGTTCTTC	CASSLTGGSNEQFF
few	TRBV6-2/TRBV6-3	-	TRBJ1-1	TGTGCCAGCAGTTACTCGACACAGACGAACACTGAAGCTTTCTTT	CASSYSTQTNTEAFF
-	TRBV5-1	TRBD1	TRBJ2-7	TGCGCCAGCAGCCAATCCGGGACAGGGAACGAGCAGTACTTC	CASSQSGTGNEQYF
few	TRBV5-1	-	TRBJ2-5	TGCGCCAGCAGGGCTGAGGGTAATTGGGAGACCCAGTACTTC	CASRAEGNWETQYF
-	TRBV6-1	TRBD1	TRBJ2-6	TGTGCCAGCAGGCTAGATCGGACAGGGGGCAACTCTGGGGCCAACGTCCTGACTTTC	CASRLDRTGGNSGANVLTF
-	TRBV20-1	TRBD2	TRBJ2-3	TGCAGCTCTGGACTAGCGGGCACAGATACGCAGTATTTT	CSSGLAGTDTQYF
-	TRBV6-1	TRBD1	TRBJ2-5	TGTGCCAGCAGTGAAGTGACAGGGAAGACCCAGTACTTC	CASSEVTGKTQYF
-	TRBV29-1	TRBD1	TRBJ1-2	TGCAGCGTTGTGGGGACAGGGGGCGGTGGCTACACCTTC	CSVVGTGGGGYTF
many	TRBV12-3/TRBV12-4	-	TRBJ2-5	TGTGCCAGCAGTTTTCGGACGGCCAAAGAGACCCAGTACTTC	CASSFRTAKETQYF
-	TRBV12-3/TRBV12-4	TRBD2	TRBJ2-2	TGTGCCAGCACCCCCGGGGGGTTGCTGTTTTTT	CASTPGGLLFF
-	TRBV10-3	TRBD1	TRBJ2-3	TGTGCCATCAGTCTGGACAGGACAGATACGCAGTATTTT	CAISLDRTDTQYF
-	TRBV12-3/TRBV12-4	-	TRBJ2-1	TGTGCCAGCAGTCCAGGGAAAGACTACTACAATGAGCAGTTCTTC	CASSPGKDYYNEQFF
many	TRBV20-1	-	TRBJ1-5	TGCAGTGCTAGTGGTGGGCAGATCAATCAGCCCCAGCATTTT	CSASGGQINQPQHF
-	TRBV4-3	-	TRBJ2-7	TGCGCCAGCAGCCAAGCACAGGGACTCTACGAGCAGTACTTC	CASSQAQGLYEQYF
-	TRBV10-3	-	TRBJ1-1	TGTGCCATCAGTGAGTCGAACGTGCTTAGCACTGAAGCTTTCTTT	CAISESNVLSTEAFF
-	TRBV27	-	TRBJ2-3	TGTGCCACATCACACGGACTATTAAGCACAGATACGCAGTATTTT	CATSHGLLSTDTQYF
few	TRBV10-3	-	TRBJ1-1	TGTGCCATCAGTGCTCAGGGGCTGGGCACTGAAGCTTTCTTT	CAISAQGLGTEAFF
-	TRBV13	TRBD1	TRBJ2-7	TGTGCCAGCAGCCCGACAGGGCCCGAGCAGTACTTC	CASSPTGPEQYF
many	TRBV10-3	-	TRBJ2-5	TGTGCCATCAGTGAGTCGAATAGGGTTGAGACCCAGTACTTC	CAISESNRVETQYF
few	TRBV7-6	-	TRBJ2-1	TGTGCCAGCAGCTCACGACAGTCGCCCCACAATGAGCAGTTCTTC	CASSSRQSPHNEQFF
few	TRBV18	-	TRBJ2-7	TGTGCCAGCTCGGGGGGGACACGGACTCACTACGAGCAGTACTTC	CASSGGTRTHYEQYF
once	TRBV7-9	-	TRBJ1-1	TGTGCCAGCAGCTTAGGGAACTGGGACACTGAAGCTTTCTTT	CASSLGNWDTEAFF